This T cell receptor (beta chain) was identified in a study of blood T cells in healthy people across ages (dated by TCRdb to 2013 to 2016). With regard to the full study: In model experiments, template switching captured roughly one uniquely barcoded TCR beta cDNA molecule for every two T cells. Age-related changes in TCR beta repertoire diversity were measured in the study by deep sequencing normalized with unique cDNA molecular identifiers. The donors were divided into four age groups: young (average roughly 15 years), middle-aged (around 37), aged (about 60) and long-lived (roughly 82). To avoid experimental bias, donors of different ages were distributed randomly across sequencing lanes. The study analyzed two additional independent replicas of 1 million unique cDNA reads from the same blood draw for two donors, one aged 18 to 29 and one aged 80 or older.

The donors were roughly 38 Caucasian individuals from Russia, aged roughly 6 to 100 years, who were systemically healthy. Roughly 10 milliliters of peripheral blood were collected from each donor into EDTA-treated Vacutainer tubes. Ficoll-Paque density-gradient centrifugation was used to isolate PBMCs, with at least 6 million obtained per sample. Total RNA, at least 6 micrograms per sample, was extracted from PBMCs with Trizol reagent. For every donor, flow cytometry on a PBMC aliquot measured the percentage of naive CD45RAhigh/CD27high T cells. The germline V end is reduced by 6 bases and the J end by 4 bases; junction bases left unmatched: 5. CDR1 MNHEY and CDR2 SVGEGT are derived from the germline V gene. The CDR3 numbers 15 residues from cysteine through phenylalanine. Kept here is only the CDR3 DNA, which spans 45 bases and is read in frame from base 1. The sample holds a few counts of this clonotype. The antigen it binds to is not known. No qualities accompany the bases; no much larger clone lies one base away.

The library was built by means of 5' RACE. This sample was sequenced with an Illumina HiSeq 2500. The second PCR ran for roughly 6 to 11 cycles and used a J-beta primer mix along with a sample-barcoded 5' primer. A unique molecular identifier was introduced onto each TCR beta cDNA molecule by a template-switch 5' adaptor carrying 12 random nucleotides. At least 2.5 million CDR3-containing paired-end reads were obtained from each sample. First-strand cDNA was synthesized from all RNA with the Mint cDNA synthesis kit, primed by a TRBC-specific oligonucleotide. All cDNA was treated with uracil-DNA glycosylase and then went through a first 18-cycle PCR with the universal primers M1SS and BC2_uni_R. From the authors' description of their analysis: Each sample was normalized by randomly selecting 1 million high-quality reads, each carrying a distinct molecular identifier. Reads sharing molecular identifiers were discarded rather than binned into consensus sequences. MiTCR, set to a Q25 quality threshold and the strictest error-elimination algorithm, was used for CDR3 identification, clonotype clustering and error correction. A nonparametric unseen species model using Euler transformation provided a lower-bound estimate of total TCR beta diversity. Clones were called with MiXCR by TCRdb after fastp trimmed the public reads at Q25, and only in-frame beta chains were retained. Every CDR3 protein is listed once, alongside the most common genes and DNA of its rows. The V and J calls and clone size are TCRdb's, not the authors'. The sample records about 1.4 million distinct CDR3 sequences, almost 60% of which are singletons. The ten largest account for about 6.3% of the sample.

The paper as a whole reports these results and caveats: As age increased, observed TCR beta diversity per million T cells dropped in a roughly linear way, and a significant reduction was already evident by age roughly 36. Observed TCR beta diversity correlated strongly with the percentage of naive T cells measured by flow cytometry. Donor CMV infection status was unknown, potentially confounding age-related changes in expanded clonotypes. Estimates of total diversity from one million sequenced T cells were regarded as lower bounds and underestimates. Compared with the aged group, more naive CD4+ T cells, fewer expanded clones and increased TCR diversity were shown by the long-lived group, suggesting age selection. Bulk unsorted PBMC profiling prevented conclusive comparison of naive and antigen-experienced compartments.

The source is a man aged 18-30 years in good health. Sequencing was performed on blood. The rearrangement joined TRBV6-2 or TRBV6-3 to TRBJ2-3, with TRBD2 identical over 12 junction bases. The CDR3 amino acid sequence is: CASSPSGGGPDTQYF. The DNA reads TGTGCCAGCAGCCCTAGCGGGGGGGGCCCAGATACGCAGTATTTT.